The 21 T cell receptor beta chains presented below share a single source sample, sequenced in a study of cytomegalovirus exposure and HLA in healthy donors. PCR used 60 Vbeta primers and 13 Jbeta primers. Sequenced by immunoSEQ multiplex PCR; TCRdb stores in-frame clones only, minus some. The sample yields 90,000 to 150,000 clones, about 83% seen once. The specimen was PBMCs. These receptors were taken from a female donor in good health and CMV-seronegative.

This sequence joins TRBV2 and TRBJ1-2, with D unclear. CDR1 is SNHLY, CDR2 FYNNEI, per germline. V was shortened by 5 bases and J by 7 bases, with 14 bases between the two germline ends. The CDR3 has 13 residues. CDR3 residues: CASSSVALRGYTF. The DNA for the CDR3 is TGTGCCAGCAGTTCTGTTGCCCTACGTGGCTACACCTTC.

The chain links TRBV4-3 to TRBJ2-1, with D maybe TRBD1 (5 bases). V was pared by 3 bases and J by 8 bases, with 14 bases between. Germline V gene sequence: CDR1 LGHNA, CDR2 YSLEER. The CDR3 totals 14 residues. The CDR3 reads CASSHTGNLYEQFF. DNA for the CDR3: TGCGCCAGCAGCCACACAGGCAATCTTTATGAGCAGTTCTTC.

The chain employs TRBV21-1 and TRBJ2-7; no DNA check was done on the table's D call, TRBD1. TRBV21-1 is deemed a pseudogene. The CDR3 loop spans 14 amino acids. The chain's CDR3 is CASSKGQVPYEQYF. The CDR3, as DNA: TGTGCCAGCAGCAAAGGACAGGTCCCCTACGAGCAGTACTTC.

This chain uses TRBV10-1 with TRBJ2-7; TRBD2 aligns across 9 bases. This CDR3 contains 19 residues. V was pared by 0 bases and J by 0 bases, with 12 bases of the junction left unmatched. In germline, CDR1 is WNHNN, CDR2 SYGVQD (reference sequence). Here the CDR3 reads CASSESDRGILAGSYEQYF. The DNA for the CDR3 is TGCGCCAGCAGTGAGTCAGATAGAGGGATACTAGCGGGCTCCTACGAGCAGTACTTC.

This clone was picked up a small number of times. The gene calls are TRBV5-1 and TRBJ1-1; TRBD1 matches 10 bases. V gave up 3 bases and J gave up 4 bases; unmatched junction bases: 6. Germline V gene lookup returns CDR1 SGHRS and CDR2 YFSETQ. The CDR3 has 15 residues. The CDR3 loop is CASSWDRGDSTEAFF. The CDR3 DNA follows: TGCGCCAGCAGCTGGGACAGGGGAGATTCCACTGAAGCTTTCTTT.

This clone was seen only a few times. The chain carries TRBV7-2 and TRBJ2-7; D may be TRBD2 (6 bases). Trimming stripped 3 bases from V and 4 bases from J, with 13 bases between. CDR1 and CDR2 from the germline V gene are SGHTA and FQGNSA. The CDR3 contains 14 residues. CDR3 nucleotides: TGTGCCAGCAGCTTCGGGGGAACATCGTACGAGCAGTACTTC. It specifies CASSFGGTSYEQYF. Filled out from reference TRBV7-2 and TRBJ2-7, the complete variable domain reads GAGVSQSPSNKVTEKGKDVELRCDPISGHTALYWYRQSLGQGLEFLIYFQGNSAPDKSGLPSDRFSAERTGGSVSTLTIQRTQQEDSAVYLCASSFGGTSYEQYFGPGTRLTVT.

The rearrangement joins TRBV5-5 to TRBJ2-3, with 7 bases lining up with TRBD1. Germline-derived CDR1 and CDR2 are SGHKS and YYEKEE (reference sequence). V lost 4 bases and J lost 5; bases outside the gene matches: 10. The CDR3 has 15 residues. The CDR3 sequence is CASSADRLMGDTQYF. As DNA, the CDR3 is TGTGCCAGCAGCGCGGACAGGTTAATGGGAGATACGCAGTATTTT.

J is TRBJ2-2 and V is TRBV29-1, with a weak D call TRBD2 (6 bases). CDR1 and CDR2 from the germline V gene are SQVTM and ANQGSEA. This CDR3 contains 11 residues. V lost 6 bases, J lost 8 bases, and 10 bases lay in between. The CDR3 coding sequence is TGCAGCGTCTTGGGGAGGGGGGAGCTGTTTTTT. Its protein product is CSVLGRGELFF.

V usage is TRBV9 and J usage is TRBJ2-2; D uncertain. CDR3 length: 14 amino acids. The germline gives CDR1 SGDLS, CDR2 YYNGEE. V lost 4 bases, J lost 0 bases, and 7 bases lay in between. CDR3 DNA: TGTGCCAGCAGCCTCGGGTCGAACACCGGGGAGCTGTTTTTT. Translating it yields CASSLGSNTGELFF.

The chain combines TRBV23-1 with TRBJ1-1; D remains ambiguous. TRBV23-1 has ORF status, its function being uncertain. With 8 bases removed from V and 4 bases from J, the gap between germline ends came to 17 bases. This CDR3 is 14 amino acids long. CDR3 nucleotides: TGCGCCAGCCGGGAGTGGGGAGATGGCACTGAAGCTTTCTTT. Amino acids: CASREWGDGTEAFF.

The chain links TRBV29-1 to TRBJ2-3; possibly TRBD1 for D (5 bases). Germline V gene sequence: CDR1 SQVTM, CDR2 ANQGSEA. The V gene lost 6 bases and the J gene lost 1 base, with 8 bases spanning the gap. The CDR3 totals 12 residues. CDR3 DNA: TGCAGCGTGGAGACAGGCACAGATACGCAGTATTTT. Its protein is CSVETGTDTQYF.

In nucleotides, the CDR3 is TGTGCCAGCAGCCAAGGAGGGTTGACAGCGGGGGGGGACAATGAGCAGTTCTTC. The encoded protein is CASSQGGLTAGGDNEQFF. The chain employs TRBV14 and TRBJ2-1, with 10 bases that match TRBD2. V dropped 1 base and J dropped 5; count of bases not matched to a gene: 11. Germline assignment: CDR1 SGHDN and CDR2 FVKESK. CDR3 length: 18 amino acids.

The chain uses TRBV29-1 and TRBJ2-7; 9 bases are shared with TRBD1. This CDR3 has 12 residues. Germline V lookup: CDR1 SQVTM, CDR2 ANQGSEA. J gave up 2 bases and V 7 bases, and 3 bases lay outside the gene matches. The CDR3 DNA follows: TGCAGCGGACGACAGGGGGCCTACGAGCAGTACTTC. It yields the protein CSGRQGAYEQYF.

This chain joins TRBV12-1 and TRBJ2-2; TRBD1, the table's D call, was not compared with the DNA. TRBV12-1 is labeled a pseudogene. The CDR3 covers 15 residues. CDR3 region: CASRTGTGGTGELFF. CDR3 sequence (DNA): TGTGCCAGCAGAACCGGGACAGGGGGAACCGGGGAGCTGTTTTTT.

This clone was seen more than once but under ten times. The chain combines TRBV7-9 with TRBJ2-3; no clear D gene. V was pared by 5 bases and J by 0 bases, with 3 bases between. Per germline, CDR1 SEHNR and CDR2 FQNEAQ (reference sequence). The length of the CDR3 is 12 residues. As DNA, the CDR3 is TGTGCCAGCAGCATAAGCACAGATACGCAGTATTTT. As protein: CASSISTDTQYF. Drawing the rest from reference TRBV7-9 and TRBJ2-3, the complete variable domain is DTGVSQNPRHKITKRGQNVTFRCDPISEHNRLYWYRQTLGQGPEFLTYFQNEAQLEKSRLLSDRFSAERPKGSFSTLEIQRTEQGDSAMYLCASSISTDTQYFGPGTRLTVL.

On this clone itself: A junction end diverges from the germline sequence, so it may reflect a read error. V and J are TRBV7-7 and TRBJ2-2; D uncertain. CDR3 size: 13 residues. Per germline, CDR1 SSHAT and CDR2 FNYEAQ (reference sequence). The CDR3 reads CASSLVLTGELFF. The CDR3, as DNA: TGTGCTAGCAGCTTAGTGTTAACCGGGGAGCTGTTTTTT.

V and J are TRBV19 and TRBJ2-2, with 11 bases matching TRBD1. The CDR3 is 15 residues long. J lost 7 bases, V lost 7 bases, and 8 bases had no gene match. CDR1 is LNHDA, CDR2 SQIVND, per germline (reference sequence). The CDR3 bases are TGTGCCAGTACCCGGACAGGGGGCGCTTACGGGGAGCTGTTTTTT. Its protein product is CASTRTGGAYGELFF.

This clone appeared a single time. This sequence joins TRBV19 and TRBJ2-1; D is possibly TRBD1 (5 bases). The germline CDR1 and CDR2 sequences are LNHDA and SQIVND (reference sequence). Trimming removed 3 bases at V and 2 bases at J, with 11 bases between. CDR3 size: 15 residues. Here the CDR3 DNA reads TGTGCCAGTAGTATTGGCACAGGACCCTACAATGAGCAGTTCTTC. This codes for CASSIGTGPYNEQFF.

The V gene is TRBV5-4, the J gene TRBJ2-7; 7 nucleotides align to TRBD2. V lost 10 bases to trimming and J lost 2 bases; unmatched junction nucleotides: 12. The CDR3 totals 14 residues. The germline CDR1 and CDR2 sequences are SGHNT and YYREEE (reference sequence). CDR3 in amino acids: CAFFKRGVTYEQYF. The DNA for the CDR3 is TGTGCCTTCTTTAAGCGGGGAGTCACCTACGAGCAGTACTTC.

CDR3 in amino acids: CASSPGLAGGRRVFF. Written as DNA, the CDR3 is TGTGCCAGCAGCCCTGGACTAGCGGGGGGCCGTCGAGTGTTCTTC. This chain links TRBV7-3 with TRBJ2-1; 14 bases are shared with TRBD2. Germline V gene sequence: CDR1 SGHTA, CDR2 FQGTGA. This CDR3 is 15 amino acids long. The V segment lost 5 bases and the J segment 15 bases; nucleotides outside the gene matches: 12. The full variable domain, its missing parts supplied by reference TRBV7-3 and TRBJ2-1, is GAGVSQTPSNKVTEKGKYVELRCDPISGHTALYWYRQSLGQGPEFLIYFQGTGAADDSGLPNDRFFAVRPEGSVSTLKIQRTERGDSAVYLCASSPGLAGGRRVFFGPGTRLTVL.

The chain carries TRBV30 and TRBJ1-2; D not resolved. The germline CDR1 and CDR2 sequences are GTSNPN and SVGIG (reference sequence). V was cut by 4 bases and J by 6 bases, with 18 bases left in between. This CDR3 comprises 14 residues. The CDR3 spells CAWIKERESNGYTF. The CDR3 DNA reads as TGTGCCTGGATCAAAGAGCGAGAGTCGAATGGCTACACCTTC. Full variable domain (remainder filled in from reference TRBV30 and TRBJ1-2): SQTIHQWPATLVQPVGSPLSLECTVEGTSNPNLYWYRQAAGRGLQLLFYSVGIGQISSEVPQNLSASRPQDRQFILSSKKLLLSDSGFYLCAWIKERESNGYTFGSGTRLTVV.